The 5 T cell receptor beta chains given below trace back to one sample, sequenced in a study of tumor and adjacent non-tumor tissue in lung cancer. RNA was extracted from bulk tissue without any cell sorting. TCRbeta libraries were built with three rounds of nested PCR, modified from ARM-PCR. TCRdb independently ran MiXCR on the multiplex PCR reads; one entry per CDR3 protein. The sample contains under 150,000 distinct CDR3 sequences, 66% of which appear only once. The sample was lung tumor tissue. The source is a man in his sixties with small cell lung cancer.

This clonotype was detected only once. The CDR3 does not end in the conserved phenylalanine or tryptophan, so this is likely a read error. V usage is TRBV10-3 and J usage is TRBJ2-5, with 8 positions matching TRBD1. Germline CDR1 and CDR2: ENHRY and SYGVKD. The CDR3 length is 13 residues. With 11 bases clipped from V and 4 bases from J, the junction kept 9 bases outside the gene matches. CDR3 bases: TGTGCCGCCTCCGGACAGGGACGAGAGACCCAGTACTTA. It is translated as CAASGQGRETQYL.

The chain is built from TRBV20-1 and TRBJ2-1; 10 bases match TRBD2. Trimming cost V 2 bases and J 0 bases; bases outside gene matches: 4. This CDR3 is 16 amino acids long. Germline CDR1 DFQATT, CDR2 SNEGSKA (reference sequence). The CDR3 here is CSARRRLAGSYNEQFF. CDR3 bases: TGCAGTGCTAGACGGAGACTAGCGGGCTCCTACAATGAGCAGTTCTTC.

Note on this clonotype: An end of the junction differs from the germline gene, which may be a read error. The genes are TRBV12-3 or TRBV12-4 and TRBJ2-3; D gene unclear. There are 12 residues in the CDR3. Written as DNA, the CDR3 is TGTGTCAGCAGTTTTTACCCTACTGCGCAGTATTTT. It translates to CVSSFYPTAQYF.

Comment on this clonotype: Germline is not matched at one junction end, which may reflect a read error. The chain employs TRBV7-9 and TRBJ1-1; no definite D call. The length of the CDR3 is 13 residues. Germline V lookup: CDR1 SEHNR, CDR2 FQNEAQ (reference sequence). The CDR3 spells CANSLDANTEAFF. CDR3 DNA: TGTGCCAACAGCTTAGACGCGAACACTGAAGCTTTCTTT. The whole variable domain, filled in from reference TRBV7-9 and TRBJ1-1, reads DTGVSQNPRHKITKRGQNVTFRCDPISEHNRLYWYRQTLGQGPEFLTYFQNEAQLEKSRLLSDRFSAERPKGSFSTLEIQRTEQGDSAMYLCANSLDANTEAFFGQGTRLTVV.

Points on this clonotype: One base away lies a much larger clone, so this may be a sequencing read error. The chain recombines TRBV20-1 with TRBJ2-2; D might be TRBD1 (7 bases). CDR3 length: 14 residues. The germline V gene encodes CDR1 DFQATT and CDR2 SNEGSKA (reference sequence). The DNA for the CDR3 is TGCAGTGCTAGAGACAGGGGGACCGGCGGGGAGCTGATTTTT. Protein product: CSARDRGTGGELIF.